This T cell receptor (beta chain) was recovered during a study of follicular helper T cells after annual influenza vaccination. Germline V gives CDR1 SNHLY, CDR2 FYNNEI. This CDR3 contains 15 residues. The junction had 12 bases not matched to a gene; V was cut back by 6 bases and J by 5 bases. A remark on this clone: Its antigen is still unknown.

As for time point: 2015-2016 season, 7 days after influenza vaccination. Regarding the study as a whole: Most later recoveries of Day 7 ICOS+CD38+ clones were ICOS-CD38- cTfh.

Sequencing of TCRB used Survey level resolution. The method was immunoSEQ multiplex PCR; TCRdb's version includes in-frame clones alone and lacks a portion of them. The sample lists 6,500 to 7,500 clones; around 85% were seen once. The sample in question was CXCR5- memory CD4+ T cells sorted from blood, obtained 7 days after influenza vaccination. The chain employs TRBV2 and TRBJ2-5; 7 positions match TRBD2. This receptor was identified in an adult who received the influenza vaccine. CDR3 in amino acids: CASSLGLREGETQYF. In DNA, the CDR3 is TGTGCCAGCAGCTTGGGACTGAGGGAGGGTGAGACCCAGTACTTC.